This is a list of T cell receptor beta chains from one sample in a study of OX40 agonist ivuxolimab in advanced cancers. The method was immunoSEQ multiplex PCR; TCRdb's version includes in-frame clones alone and lacks a portion of them. The table shows some 100,000 clones, with around 80% occurring only once. This sample comprised CD4+ or CD8+ T cells sorted from blood, obtained in a trial of the OX40 agonist ivuxolimab. These receptors were obtained from an adult with an advanced solid tumor such as melanoma, head and neck, liver or kidney cancer. CDR3s include the opening cysteine and the closing phenylalanine or tryptophan. D genes are given only for firm matches. Clone size is not always given. Where it is, it says once, few, many or a class for expanded clones.

-,-,TRBV14,TRBJ1-6,CASSQEWRGTALHF,TGTGCCAGCAGCCAAGAATGGAGAGGCACGGCTCTCCACTTT
-,-,TRBV28,TRBJ1-2,CASSFAAWGGSNYGYTF,TGTGCCAGCAGCTTCGCCGCCTGGGGGGGATCTAACTATGGCTACACCTTC
-,-,TRBV5-1,TRBJ2-2,CTSSLVQGTGELFF,TGCACCAGCAGCTTGGTGCAGGGCACCGGGGAGCTGTTTTTT
-,TRBD1,TRBV7-9,TRBJ1-2,CASSHPGQGQGGYTF,TGTGCCAGCAGCCACCCGGGACAGGGGCAGGGTGGCTACACCTTC
-,TRBD1,TRBV7-7,TRBJ2-7,CASSVDRGPYEQYF,TGTGCCAGCAGCGTGGACAGGGGGCCCTACGAGCAGTACTTC
once,-,TRBV6-4,TRBJ1-1,CASSGTAGRTFF,TGTGCCAGCAGTGGGACAGCGGGGCGTACTTTCTTT
-,-,TRBV28,TRBJ2-3,CASSPSSTDTQYF,TGTGCCAGCAGTCCGAGCAGCACAGATACGCAGTATTTT
-,-,TRBV7-9,TRBJ2-3,CASSSRGSGTDTQYF,TGTGCCAGCAGCTCTAGGGGGTCCGGCACAGATACGCAGTATTTT
-,-,TRBV6-6,TRBJ1-4,CASNSLTNEKLFF,TGTGCCAGCAATTCCCTAACTAATGAAAAACTGTTTTTT
-,TRBD1,TRBV9,TRBJ2-1,CASSVRDRGYNEQFF,TGTGCCAGCAGCGTAAGGGACAGGGGTTACAATGAGCAGTTCTTC
-,TRBD2,TRBV27,TRBJ2-3,CASSLLAGSTDTQYF,TGTGCCAGCAGTTTACTAGCGGGGAGCACAGATACGCAGTATTTT
-,-,TRBV27,TRBJ2-2,CASRPGAVGELFF,TGTGCCAGCAGGCCGGGGGCAGTCGGGGAGCTGTTTTTT
-,-,TRBV5-1,TRBJ1-5,CASSLEGREDQPQHF,TGCGCCAGCAGCTTGGAGGGCAGAGAAGATCAGCCCCAGCATTTT
-,-,TRBV4-1,TRBJ1-2,CASSQVTADNYGYTF,TGCGCCAGCAGCCAAGTAACAGCCGATAACTATGGCTACACCTTC
few,TRBD1,TRBV19,TRBJ2-2,CASSKDRGGTGELFF,TGTGCCAGTAGTAAGGACAGGGGAGGCACCGGGGAGCTGTTTTTT
few,TRBD1,TRBV4-2,TRBJ1-1,CASSPQTTGYNTEAFF,TGTGCCAGCAGCCCCCAGACGACAGGGTATAACACTGAAGCTTTCTTT
-,TRBD1,TRBV7-2,TRBJ2-3,CASSLASQGANTDTQYF,TGTGCCAGCAGCTTAGCCTCTCAGGGGGCGAACACAGATACGCAGTATTTT